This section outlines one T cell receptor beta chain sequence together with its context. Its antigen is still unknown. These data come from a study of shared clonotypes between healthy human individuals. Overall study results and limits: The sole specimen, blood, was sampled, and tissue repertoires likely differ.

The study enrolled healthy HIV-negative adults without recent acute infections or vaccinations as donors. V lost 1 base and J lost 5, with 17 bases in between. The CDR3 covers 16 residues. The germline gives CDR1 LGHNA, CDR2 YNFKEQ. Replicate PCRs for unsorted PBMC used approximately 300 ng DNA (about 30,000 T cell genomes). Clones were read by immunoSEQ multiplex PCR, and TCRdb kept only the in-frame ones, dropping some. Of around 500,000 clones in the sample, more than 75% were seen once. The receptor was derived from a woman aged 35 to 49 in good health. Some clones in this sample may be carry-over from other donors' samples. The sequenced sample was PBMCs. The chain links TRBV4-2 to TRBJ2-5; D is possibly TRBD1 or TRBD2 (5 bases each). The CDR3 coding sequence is TGTGCCAGCAGCCAAGGTATCAGCCGGGACGGGGAGACCCAGTACTTC. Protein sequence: CASSQGISRDGETQYF.